Listed below are T cell receptor beta chains from one sample, sequenced in a study of T cells in Graves' hyperthyroidism and ophthalmopathy. TCRdb redid the calling of the multiplex PCR reads with MiXCR, one entry per CDR3 protein. The table shows around 390,000 distinct CDR3 sequences, with about 14% occurring only once. The source material was blood. These receptors were taken from a woman aged 25 to 39 with Graves' ophthalmopathy. The CDR3 runs from the conserved cysteine through the conserved F or W. Fields, in order: clone size, V gene, J gene, D gene, CDR3 DNA, CDR3 protein. The D gene is left open where the match is weak. The listing skips clone size in some rows; elsewhere it reads once, few, many or a size class.

few	TRBV5-6	TRBJ1-4	NA	TGTGCCAGCAGCTCAGGCCCGGGCAAACTGTTTTTT	CASSSGPGKLFF
many	TRBV24-1	TRBJ2-1	TRBD2	TGTGCCACCAGTGAACCGGGACTAGCGGGGGATGTCAATGAGCAGTTCTTC	CATSEPGLAGDVNEQFF
NA	TRBV6-1	TRBJ2-7	TRBD2	TGTGCCAGCAGTGAAGATAAGGCTAGCGGGTACGAGCAGTACTTC	CASSEDKASGYEQYF
many	TRBV6-1	TRBJ1-3	NA	TGTGCCAGCAGTAAGACAGGCTCTGGAAACACCATATATTTT	CASSKTGSGNTIYF
many	TRBV6-1	TRBJ1-1	NA	TGTGCCAGCAGTGTGGGGTCGGGCACTGAAGCTTTCTTT	CASSVGSGTEAFF
many	TRBV7-9	TRBJ2-7	TRBD1	TGTGCCACAGGCGACAGGGGTCATGCCTACGAGCAGTACTTC	CATGDRGHAYEQYF
many	TRBV12-3/TRBV12-4	TRBJ1-2	NA	TGTGCCAGCAGTTTAGCGGTTGGGGCTATGGGCTACACCTTC	CASSLAVGAMGYTF
NA	TRBV5-4	TRBJ2-1	NA	TGTGCCAGCAGCTTCGAACAGGGAAGATCCAATGAGCAGTTCTTC	CASSFEQGRSNEQFF
many	TRBV27	TRBJ2-7	NA	TGTGCCAGCAAAACACCAACGAGCGAGCAGTACTTC	CASKTPTSEQYF
many	TRBV28	TRBJ1-6	NA	TGTGCCAGCAGTTTCGGGCGTTCTAATTCACCCCTCCACTTT	CASSFGRSNSPLHF
many	TRBV24-1	TRBJ2-1	NA	TGTGCCACCAGTGATTTGAGGGGACCCTACAATGAGCAGTTCTTC	CATSDLRGPYNEQFF
NA	TRBV7-9	TRBJ2-5	NA	TGTGCCAGCAGCTCAGGAGTAGGGACCCGGGGGCACTTC	CASSSGVGTRGHF
NA	TRBV6-1	TRBJ2-7	NA	TGTGCCATTCGGGCAAAACGAACCTACGAGCAGTACTTC	CAIRAKRTYEQYF
many	TRBV7-7	TRBJ2-2	NA	TGTGCTAGCAGCGCCCGAGGGGCTGGGACCGGGGAGCTGTTTTTT	CASSARGAGTGELFF
many	TRBV7-3	TRBJ1-1	NA	TGTGCCAGCAGCCCCCAAGGGAGCACTGAAGCTTTCTTT	CASSPQGSTEAFF
NA	TRBV24-1	TRBJ1-5	NA	TGTGCCACCAGGCGAAAGGCCGGGCATAGCAATCAGCCCCAGCATTTT	CATRRKAGHSNQPQHF
NA	TRBV5-6	TRBJ2-7	TRBD1	TGTGCCAGCAGCTTGGTTTCGGGGACAGGGGGCTCCGAGCAGTACTTC	CASSLVSGTGGSEQYF
NA	TRBV10-2	TRBJ2-5	TRBD2	TGCGCCAGCAGTGAAACTGAGCGGGGGGGAGAGACCCAGTACTTC	CASSETERGGETQYF
many	TRBV7-2	TRBJ2-7	NA	TGTGCCAGCAGCTTAAGCTCCTACCCTAGCGAGCAGTACTTC	CASSLSSYPSEQYF
few	TRBV7-9	TRBJ1-4	NA	TGTGCCAGCAGCTTAGCCCAGACTAATGAAAAACTGTTTTTT	CASSLAQTNEKLFF
many	TRBV7-9	TRBJ2-7	TRBD2	TGTGCCAGCAGCGCTGGGACTAGCGGGGCCTACGAGCAGTACTTC	CASSAGTSGAYEQYF
many	TRBV20-1	TRBJ2-3	NA	TGCAGTGCTAGAGACGGGGCTCAGGCTACGCAGTATTTT	CSARDGAQATQYF
many	TRBV27	TRBJ2-2	NA	TGTGCCAGCAGTTTATTCGGCCAGGGCTACGCCGGGGAGCTGTTTTTT	CASSLFGQGYAGELFF
many	TRBV6-5	TRBJ2-2	NA	TGTGCCAGCAGTTACTCCTCCACCGGGGAGCTGTTTTTT	CASSYSSTGELFF
many	TRBV7-9	TRBJ2-3	NA	TGTGCCAGCAGCCCAGAGACCGGGCCAAAGACCGATACGCAGTATTTT	CASSPETGPKTDTQYF
NA	TRBV19	TRBJ2-3	TRBD2	TGTGCCAGTAGGCGGGAGTCTAGCGGGGTAACAGATACGCAGTATTTT	CASRRESSGVTDTQYF
many	TRBV4-2	TRBJ2-2	NA	TGTGCCAGCAGCCAAGAGGGCACCGCGAACACCGGGGAGCTGTTTTTT	CASSQEGTANTGELFF